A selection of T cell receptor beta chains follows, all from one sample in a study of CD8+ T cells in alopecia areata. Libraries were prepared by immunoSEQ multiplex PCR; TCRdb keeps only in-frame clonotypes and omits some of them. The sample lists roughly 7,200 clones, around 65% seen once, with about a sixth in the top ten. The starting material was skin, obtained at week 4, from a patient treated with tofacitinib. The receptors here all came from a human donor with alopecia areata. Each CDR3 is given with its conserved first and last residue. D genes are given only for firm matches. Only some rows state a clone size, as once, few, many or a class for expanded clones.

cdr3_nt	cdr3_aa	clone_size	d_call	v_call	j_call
TGCAGCGCCCGGGATAGGACTGGGGCCAACGTCCTGACTTTC	CSARDRTGANVLTF	-	-	TRBV29-1	TRBJ2-6
TGTGCCAGCAAATCGGCGGGAGGGCCCCCAGATACGCAGTATTTT	CASKSAGGPPDTQYF	-	TRBD2	TRBV5-4	TRBJ2-3
TGTGCCACCAGCAGAGGGGGGGGGCGTGAAAAACTGTTTTTT	CATSRGGGREKLFF	-	-	TRBV15	TRBJ1-4
TGTGCCATCAGTGAGAAATCAAGACTAGCGGGGAGTAATGAGCAGTTCTTC	CAISEKSRLAGSNEQFF	-	TRBD2	TRBV10-3	TRBJ2-1
TGTGCCAGCAGTCGTCTAGGGACGGCAGAGACCCAGTACTTC	CASSRLGTAETQYF	few	-	TRBV2	TRBJ2-5
TGTGCCAGCAGGGTAGGAGAGACCCAGTACTTC	CASRVGETQYF	-	-	TRBV6-5	TRBJ2-5
TGTGCCAGCAGCCGGGGACAGGGCAGAGAAAAACTGTTTTTT	CASSRGQGREKLFF	-	TRBD1	TRBV5-6	TRBJ1-4
TGTGCCAGCAGTGAAAAGGACAGGGCAATTGTCAATCAGCCCCAGCATTTT	CASSEKDRAIVNQPQHF	-	TRBD1	TRBV2	TRBJ1-5
TGCAGCGTTGAGGGGACCGATGGCTACACCTTC	CSVEGTDGYTF	few	-	TRBV29-1	TRBJ1-2
TGTGCCAGCAGCGACAGGGGGTTCTATGGCTACACCTTC	CASSDRGFYGYTF	once	TRBD1	TRBV27	TRBJ1-2
TGTGCCATCAGTGAGTCGCGGGGGTATTGGGAGCAGTACTTC	CAISESRGYWEQYF	few	TRBD2	TRBV10-3	TRBJ2-7
TGTGCCAGCAGCCCTCCGGGGGCGGAGGAGACCCAGTACTTC	CASSPPGAEETQYF	few	-	TRBV5-6	TRBJ2-5
TGTGCCAGCAGCTTAGAGCAGAGCTACGAGCAGTACTTC	CASSLEQSYEQYF	few	-	TRBV7-2	TRBJ2-7
TGTGCCAGCAGCTTACAGGGGAGCAATCAGCCCCAGCATTTT	CASSLQGSNQPQHF	few	-	TRBV11-2	TRBJ1-5
TGTGCCAGCCCCTCCCCGGGGTCCAACTATGGCTACACCTTC	CASPSPGSNYGYTF	-	-	TRBV2	TRBJ1-2
TGTGCCAGCAGTGAATTGTACGGGGCCTGGGATACGCAGTATTTT	CASSELYGAWDTQYF	-	-	TRBV25-1	TRBJ2-3
TGTGCCAGCTCTCCCCCCTCTTTCAAAAACATTCAGTACTTC	CASSPPSFKNIQYF	-	-	TRBV18	TRBJ2-4
TGTGCCAGCTCATCCTTACCCGCGACAGGGGGCAAATCTGGGGCCAACGTCCTGACTTTC	CASSSLPATGGKSGANVLTF	-	TRBD1	TRBV18	TRBJ2-6
TGCGCCAGCAGCCCGGCCCCGGGGTTCAGCTCTGGAAACACCATATATTTT	CASSPAPGFSSGNTIYF	-	-	TRBV5-1	TRBJ1-3
TGTGCCAGCACACAGAACTATGGCTACACCTTC	CASTQNYGYTF	-	-	TRBV19	TRBJ1-2
TGTGCCAGCAGCTTAGACGTTAGTATCTACGAGCAGTACTTC	CASSLDVSIYEQYF	-	-	TRBV11-3	TRBJ2-7
TGTGCCAGCAGGCCCCTCTCTGGGGCCAACGTCCTGACTTTC	CASRPLSGANVLTF	-	-	TRBV5-6	TRBJ2-6
TGTGCCAGCTTGGTTGATAACCAGGAGCAGTACTTC	CASLVDNQEQYF	-	-	TRBV2	TRBJ2-7
TGTGCCAGCAGCCAAGAGACAGGGGTCACCTACGAGCAGTACTTC	CASSQETGVTYEQYF	once	TRBD1	TRBV14	TRBJ2-7
TGTGCCAGCAGCCAGGGACGTGGGAACTATGGCTACACCTTC	CASSQGRGNYGYTF	few	-	TRBV5-7	TRBJ1-2
TGTGCCAGCAGCCCCGTGGGGATAGCGGGAGTCGACACAGATACGCAGTATTTT	CASSPVGIAGVDTDTQYF	-	TRBD2	TRBV7-2	TRBJ2-3